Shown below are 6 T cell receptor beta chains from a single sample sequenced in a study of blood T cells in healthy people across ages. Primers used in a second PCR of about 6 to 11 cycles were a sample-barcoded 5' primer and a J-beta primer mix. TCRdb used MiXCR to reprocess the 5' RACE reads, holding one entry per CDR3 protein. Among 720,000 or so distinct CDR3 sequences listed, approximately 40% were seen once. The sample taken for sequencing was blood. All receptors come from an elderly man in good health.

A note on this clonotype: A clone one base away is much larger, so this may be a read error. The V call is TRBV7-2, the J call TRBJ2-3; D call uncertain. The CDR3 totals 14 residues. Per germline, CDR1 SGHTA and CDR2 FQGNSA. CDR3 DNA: TGTGCCGGCAGCTTATCCAGCTACACAGATACGCAGTATTTT. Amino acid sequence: CAGSLSSYTDTQYF.

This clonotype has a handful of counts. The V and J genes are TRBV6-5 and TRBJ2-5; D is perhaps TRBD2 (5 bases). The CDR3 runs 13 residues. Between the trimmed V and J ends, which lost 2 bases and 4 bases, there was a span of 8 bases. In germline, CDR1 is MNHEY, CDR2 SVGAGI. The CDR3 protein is CASSYEGRETQYF. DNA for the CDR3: TGTGCCAGCAGTTACGAGGGTAGAGAGACCCAGTACTTC.

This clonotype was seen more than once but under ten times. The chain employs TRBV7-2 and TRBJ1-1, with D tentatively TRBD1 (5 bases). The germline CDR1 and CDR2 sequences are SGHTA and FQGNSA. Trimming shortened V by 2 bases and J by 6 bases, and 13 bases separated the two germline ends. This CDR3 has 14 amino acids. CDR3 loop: CASSLTGGTAEAFF. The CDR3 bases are TGTGCCAGCAGCTTAACTGGGGGGACCGCTGAAGCTTTCTTT.

The CDR3 nucleotides are TGTGCCAGCAGCCAAGATCTAGGACAGGGGGGTTCACCCCTCCACTTT. Translation gives CASSQDLGQGGSPLHF. The chain recombines TRBV3-1 with TRBJ1-6, with 10 bases fitting TRBD1. The CDR3 totals 16 residues. Germline assignment: CDR1 LGHDT and CDR2 YNNKEL (reference sequence). The V segment lost 0 bases and the J segment 9 bases; nucleotides outside the gene matches: 5.

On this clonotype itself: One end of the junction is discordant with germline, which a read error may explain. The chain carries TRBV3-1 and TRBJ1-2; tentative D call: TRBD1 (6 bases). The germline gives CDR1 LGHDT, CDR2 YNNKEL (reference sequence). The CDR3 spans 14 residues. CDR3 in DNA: TGTGCCAGCAGCCGAGGACAGACTAACGATGGCTACACCTTC. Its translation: CASSRGQTNDGYTF. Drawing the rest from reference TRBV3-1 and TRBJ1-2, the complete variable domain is DTAVSQTPKYLVTQMGNDKSIKCEQNLGHDTMYWYKQDSKKFLKIMFSYNNKELIINETVPNRFSPKSPDKAHLNLHINSLELGDSAVYFCASSRGQTNDGYTFGSGTRLTVV.

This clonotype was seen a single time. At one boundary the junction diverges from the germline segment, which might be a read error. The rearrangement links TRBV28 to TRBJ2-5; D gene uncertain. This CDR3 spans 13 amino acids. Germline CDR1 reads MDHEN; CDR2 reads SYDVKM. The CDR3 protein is CAGSVKTQETQYF. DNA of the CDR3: TGTGCCGGCAGTGTCAAGACTCAAGAGACCCAGTACTTC.